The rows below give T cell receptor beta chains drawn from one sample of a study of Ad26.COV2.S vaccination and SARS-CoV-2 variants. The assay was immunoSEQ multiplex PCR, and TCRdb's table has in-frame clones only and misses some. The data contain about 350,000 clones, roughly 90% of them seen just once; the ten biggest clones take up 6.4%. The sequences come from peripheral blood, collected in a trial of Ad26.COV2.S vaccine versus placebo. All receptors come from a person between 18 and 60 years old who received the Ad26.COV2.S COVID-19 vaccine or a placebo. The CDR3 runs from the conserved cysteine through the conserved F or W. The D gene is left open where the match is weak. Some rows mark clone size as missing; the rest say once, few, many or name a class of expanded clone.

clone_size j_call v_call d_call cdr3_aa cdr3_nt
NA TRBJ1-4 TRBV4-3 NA CASSHPGQIEKLFF TGCGCCAGCAGCCACCCCGGGCAGATAGAAAAACTGTTTTTT
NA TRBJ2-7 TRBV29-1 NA CSVAQGGEQYF TGCAGCGTTGCGCAGGGGGGCGAGCAGTACTTC
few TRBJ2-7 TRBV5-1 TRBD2 CASSLVAGGASAEQYF TGCGCCAGCAGCTTGGTGGCGGGAGGGGCATCTGCCGAGCAGTACTTC
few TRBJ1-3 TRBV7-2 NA CASSLAIRGDTIYF TGTGCCAGCAGCTTAGCTATTAGGGGTGACACCATATATTTT
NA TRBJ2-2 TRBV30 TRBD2 CAWSGLAGGTTGELFF TGTGCCTGGAGTGGACTAGCGGGAGGGACCACCGGGGAGCTGTTTTTT
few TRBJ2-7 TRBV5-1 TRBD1 CASSLARQGMKSEQYF TGCGCCAGCAGCTTGGCCCGACAGGGGATGAAAAGCGAGCAGTACTTC
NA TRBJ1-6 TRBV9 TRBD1 CASSGAGTGYNSPLHF TGTGCCAGCAGCGGAGCCGGGACAGGATACAATTCACCCCTCCACTTT
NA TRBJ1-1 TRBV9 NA CASSLGLRGGTEAFF TGTGCCAGCTCCTTAGGGCTACGCGGTGGTACTGAAGCTTTCTTT
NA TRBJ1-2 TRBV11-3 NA CAGASWESLVYYGYTF TGTGCCGGAGCATCCTGGGAGAGCTTAGTCTACTATGGCTACACCTTC
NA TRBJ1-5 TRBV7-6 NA CASSLGQGMGNQPQHF TGTGCCAGCAGCTTAGGGCAGGGTATGGGCAATCAGCCCCAGCATTTT
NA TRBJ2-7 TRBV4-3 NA CASSQDQGFYEQYF TGCGCCAGCAGCCAGGACCAGGGATTCTACGAGCAGTACTTC
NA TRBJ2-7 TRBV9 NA CASSLGLERSYEQYF TGTGCCAGCAGCCTAGGGTTGGAAAGATCCTACGAGCAGTACTTC
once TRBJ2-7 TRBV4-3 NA CASSQVPGDYEQYF TGCGCCAGCAGCCAAGTCCCAGGGGACTACGAGCAGTACTTC
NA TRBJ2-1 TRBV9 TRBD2 CASSVVSGRFYNEQFF TGTGCCAGCAGCGTAGTTAGCGGGAGGTTCTACAATGAGCAGTTCTTC
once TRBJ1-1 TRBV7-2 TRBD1 CAGTDRVGWSEAFF TGTGCCGGAACTGACAGGGTTGGTTGGAGCGAAGCTTTCTTT
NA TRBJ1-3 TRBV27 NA CASSRGSGNTIYF TGTGCCAGCTCCCGAGGCTCTGGAAACACCATATATTTT
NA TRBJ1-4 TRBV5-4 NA CASSGDPGSRGEKLFF TGTGCCAGCAGCGGCGACCCTGGGAGTCGCGGTGAAAAACTGTTTTTT
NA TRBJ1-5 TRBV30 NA CAWSWQGRALNQPQHF TGTGCCTGGAGTTGGCAGGGGAGGGCCCTCAATCAGCCCCAGCATTTT
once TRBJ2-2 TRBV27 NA CASSLQGTINTGELFF TGTGCCAGCAGTTTGCAGGGGACCATTAACACCGGGGAGCTGTTTTTT
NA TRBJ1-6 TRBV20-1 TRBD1 CSASPGQGNSPLHF TGCAGTGCTAGTCCGGGACAGGGTAATTCACCCCTCCACTTT
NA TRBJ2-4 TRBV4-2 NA CASSDTGWNNQYF TGTGCCAGCAGCGACACGGGATGGAACAATCAGTACTTC
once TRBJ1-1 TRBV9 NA CASSVEGTGLMNTEAFF TGTGCCAGCAGCGTAGAAGGGACGGGCCTAATGAACACTGAAGCTTTCTTT
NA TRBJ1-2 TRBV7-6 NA CASSPPGRLNYGYTF TGTGCCAGCAGCCCCCCGGGACGGCTTAACTATGGCTACACCTTC
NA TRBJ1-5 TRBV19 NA CASRRPGLSQYSNQPQHF TGTGCCAGTAGAAGGCCAGGGCTTTCGCAATATAGCAATCAGCCCCAGCATTTT
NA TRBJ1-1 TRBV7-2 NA CASSLEGGITEAFF TGTGCCAGCAGCTTAGAGGGGGGTATTACTGAAGCTTTCTTT